The source of this TCR beta chain is a study of CD8 T cells in ankylosing spondylitis. V was pared by 4 bases and J by 8 bases, with 9 bases of the junction left unmatched. The CDR3 is made up of 15 amino acids. Study-wide findings and caveats: Made up of about eight highly homologous variants, a TCR beta motif appeared characteristic of ankylosing spondylitis blood.

TCRdb fed the 5' RACE reads into MiXCR, producing one record per CDR3 protein. The sample lists 500,000 to 650,000 distinct CDR3 sequences, under 5.5% seen once, with approximately 3.5% in the top ten. This clonotype appeared many times. Its matching antigen is unknown. Sequenced: blood, either unsorted or a sorted T cell fraction (not recorded which). This TCR was recovered from a male donor with ankylosing spondylitis. This chain uses TRBV12-3 or TRBV12-4 with TRBJ2-5, with 11 bases fitting TRBD2. CDR3 nucleotides: TGTGCCAGCAGTTCCTACTTGACTAGCGGGGCCACCCAGTACTTC. Translated: CASSSYLTSGATQYF.